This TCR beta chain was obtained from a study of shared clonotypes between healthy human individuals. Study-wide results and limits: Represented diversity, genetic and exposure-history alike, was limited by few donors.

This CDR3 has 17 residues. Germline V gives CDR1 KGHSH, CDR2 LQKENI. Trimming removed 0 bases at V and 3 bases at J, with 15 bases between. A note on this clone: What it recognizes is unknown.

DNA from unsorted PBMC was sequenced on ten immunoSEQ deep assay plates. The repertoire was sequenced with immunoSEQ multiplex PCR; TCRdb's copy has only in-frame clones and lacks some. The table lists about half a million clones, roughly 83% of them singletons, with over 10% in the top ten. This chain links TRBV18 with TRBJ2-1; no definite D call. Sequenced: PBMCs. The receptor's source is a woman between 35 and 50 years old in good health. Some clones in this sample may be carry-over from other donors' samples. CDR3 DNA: TGTGCCAGCTCACCACCCGTAGTCGACAACCTCTACAATGAGCAGTTCTTC. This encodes CASSPPVVDNLYNEQFF.